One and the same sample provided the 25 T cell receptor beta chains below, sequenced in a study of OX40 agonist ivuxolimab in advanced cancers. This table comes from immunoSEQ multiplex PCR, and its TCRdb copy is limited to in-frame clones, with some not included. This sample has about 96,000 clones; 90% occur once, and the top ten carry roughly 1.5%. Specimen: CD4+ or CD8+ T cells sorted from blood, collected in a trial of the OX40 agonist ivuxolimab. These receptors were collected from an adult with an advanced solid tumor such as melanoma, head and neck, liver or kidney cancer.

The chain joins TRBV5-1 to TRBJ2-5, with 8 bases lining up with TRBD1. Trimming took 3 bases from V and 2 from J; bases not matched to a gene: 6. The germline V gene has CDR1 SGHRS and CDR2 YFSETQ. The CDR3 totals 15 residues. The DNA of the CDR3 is TGCGCCAGCAGCTCGGACAGGGCCTATCAAGAGACCCAGTACTTC. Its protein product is CASSSDRAYQETQYF.

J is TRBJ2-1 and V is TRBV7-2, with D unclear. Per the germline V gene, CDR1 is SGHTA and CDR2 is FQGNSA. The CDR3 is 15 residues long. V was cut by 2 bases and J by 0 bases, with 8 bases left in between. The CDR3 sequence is CASSLQSGSYNEQFF. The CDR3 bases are TGTGCCAGCAGCTTACAATCGGGCTCCTACAATGAGCAGTTCTTC.

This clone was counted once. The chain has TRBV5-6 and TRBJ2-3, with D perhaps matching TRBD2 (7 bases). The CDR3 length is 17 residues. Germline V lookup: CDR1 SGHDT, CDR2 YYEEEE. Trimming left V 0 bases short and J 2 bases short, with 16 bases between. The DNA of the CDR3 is TGTGCCAGCAGCTTGGTTAATAAGGGGGGGTACACAGATACGCAGTATTTT. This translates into CASSLVNKGGYTDTQYF.

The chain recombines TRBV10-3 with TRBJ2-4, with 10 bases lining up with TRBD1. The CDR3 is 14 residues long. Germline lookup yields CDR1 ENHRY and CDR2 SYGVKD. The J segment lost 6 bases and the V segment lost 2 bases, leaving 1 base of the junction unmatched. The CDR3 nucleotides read TGTGCCATCAGTGAGGGGACAGGGGTAAACATTCAGTACTTC. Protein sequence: CAISEGTGVNIQYF.

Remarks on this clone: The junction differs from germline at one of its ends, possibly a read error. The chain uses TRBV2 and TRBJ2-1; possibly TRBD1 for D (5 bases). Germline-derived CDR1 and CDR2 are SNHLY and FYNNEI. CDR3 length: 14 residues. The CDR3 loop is CASSIFRDRNGQFF. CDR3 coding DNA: TGTGCCAGCTCGATTTTCAGGGATCGAAATGGGCAGTTCTTC. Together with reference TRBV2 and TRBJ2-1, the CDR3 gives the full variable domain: EPEVTQTPSHQVTQMGQEVILRCVPISNHLYFYWYRQILGQKVEFLVSFYNNEISEKSEIFDDQFSVERPDGSNFTLKIRSTKLEDSAMYFCASSIFRDRNGQFFGPGTRLTVL.

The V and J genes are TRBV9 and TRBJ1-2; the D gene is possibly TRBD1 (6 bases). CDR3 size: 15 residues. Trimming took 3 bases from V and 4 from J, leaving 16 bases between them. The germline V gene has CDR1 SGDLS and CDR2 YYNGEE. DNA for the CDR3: TGTGCCAGCAGCGGGGGGACAAGTACTATCTATGGCTACACCTTC. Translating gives CASSGGTSTIYGYTF.

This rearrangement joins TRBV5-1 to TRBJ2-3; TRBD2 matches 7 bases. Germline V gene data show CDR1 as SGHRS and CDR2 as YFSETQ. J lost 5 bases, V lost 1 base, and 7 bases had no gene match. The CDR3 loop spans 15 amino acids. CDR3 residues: CASSLRAGRQDTQYF. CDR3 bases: TGCGCCAGCAGCTTGCGAGCGGGACGGCAAGATACGCAGTATTTT.

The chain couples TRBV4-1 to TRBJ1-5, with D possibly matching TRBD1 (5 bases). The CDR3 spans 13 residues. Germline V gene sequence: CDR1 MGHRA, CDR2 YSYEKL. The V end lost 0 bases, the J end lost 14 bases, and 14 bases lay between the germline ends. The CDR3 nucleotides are TGCGCCAGCAGCCAAGAGTGGGGCTACCTAGAGCATTTT. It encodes CASSQEWGYLEHF.

The CDR3 DNA sequence: TGTGCCTGGAGTGTAGGCGCCCAGGGGGGTGGCTACACCTTC. Translation: CAWSVGAQGGGYTF. This chain links TRBV30 with TRBJ1-2; 7 positions match TRBD1. The CDR3 spans 14 residues. V shed 0 bases and J 7 bases; nucleotides not matched to a gene: 8. Looked up from germline, CDR1 is GTSNPN and CDR2 is SVGIG (reference sequence).

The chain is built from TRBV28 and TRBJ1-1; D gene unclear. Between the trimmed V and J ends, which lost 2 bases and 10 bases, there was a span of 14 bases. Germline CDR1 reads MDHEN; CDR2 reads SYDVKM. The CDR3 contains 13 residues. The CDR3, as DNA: TGTGCCAGCAGTTTACATGGAGGGCCGCTAGCTTTCTTT. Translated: CASSLHGGPLAFF.

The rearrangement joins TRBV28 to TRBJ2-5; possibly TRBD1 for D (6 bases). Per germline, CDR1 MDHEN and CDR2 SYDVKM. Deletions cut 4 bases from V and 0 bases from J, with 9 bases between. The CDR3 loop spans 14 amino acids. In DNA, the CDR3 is TGTGCCAGCAGTTCAACAGGGTACCAAGAGACCCAGTACTTC. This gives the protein CASSSTGYQETQYF.

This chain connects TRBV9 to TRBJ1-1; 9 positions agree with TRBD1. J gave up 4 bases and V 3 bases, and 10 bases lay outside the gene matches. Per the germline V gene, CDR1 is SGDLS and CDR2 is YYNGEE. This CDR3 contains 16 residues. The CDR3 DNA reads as TGTGCCAGCAGCGCCTCATGGGGGACAGGGCCCACTGAAGCTTTCTTT. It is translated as CASSASWGTGPTEAFF. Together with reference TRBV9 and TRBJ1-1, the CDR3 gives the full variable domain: DSGVTQTPKHLITATGQRVTLRCSPRSGDLSVYWYQQSLDQGLQFLIQYYNGEERAKGNILERFSAQQFPDLHSELNLSSLELGDSALYFCASSASWGTGPTEAFFGQGTRLTVV.

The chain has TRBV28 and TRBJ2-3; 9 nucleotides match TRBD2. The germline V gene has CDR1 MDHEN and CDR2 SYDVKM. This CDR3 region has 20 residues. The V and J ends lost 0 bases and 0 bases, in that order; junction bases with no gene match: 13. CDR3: CASSLWGRASGTRSTDTQYF. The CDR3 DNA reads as TGTGCCAGCAGTTTATGGGGGCGGGCTAGCGGGACGAGGAGCACAGATACGCAGTATTTT.

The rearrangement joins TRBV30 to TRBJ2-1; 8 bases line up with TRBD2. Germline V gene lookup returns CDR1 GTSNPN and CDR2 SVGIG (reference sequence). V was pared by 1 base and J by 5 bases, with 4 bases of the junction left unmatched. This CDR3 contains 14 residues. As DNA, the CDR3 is TGTGCCTGGAGTGGGACTAGCCTGAACAATGAGCAGTTCTTC. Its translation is CAWSGTSLNNEQFF.

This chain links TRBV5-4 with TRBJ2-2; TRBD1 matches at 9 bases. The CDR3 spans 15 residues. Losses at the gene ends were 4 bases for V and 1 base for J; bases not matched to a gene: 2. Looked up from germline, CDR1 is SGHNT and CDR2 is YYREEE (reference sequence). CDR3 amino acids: CASSPDRGNTGELFF. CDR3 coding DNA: TGTGCCAGCAGCCCGGACAGGGGGAACACCGGGGAGCTGTTTTTT.

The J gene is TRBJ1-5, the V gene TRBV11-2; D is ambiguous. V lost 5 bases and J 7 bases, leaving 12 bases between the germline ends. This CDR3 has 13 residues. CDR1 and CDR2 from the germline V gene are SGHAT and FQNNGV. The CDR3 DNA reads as TGTGCCAGCAGCCCCGGGGTTGGCCAGCCCCAGCATTTT. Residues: CASSPGVGQPQHF.

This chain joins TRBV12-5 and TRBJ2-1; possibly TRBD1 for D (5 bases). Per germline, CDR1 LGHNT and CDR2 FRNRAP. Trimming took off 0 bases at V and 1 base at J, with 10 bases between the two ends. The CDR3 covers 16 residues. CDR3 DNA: TGTGCTAGTGGTTTGGTGGTAGGGGCGTCCTACAATGAGCAGTTCTTC. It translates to CASGLVVGASYNEQFF.

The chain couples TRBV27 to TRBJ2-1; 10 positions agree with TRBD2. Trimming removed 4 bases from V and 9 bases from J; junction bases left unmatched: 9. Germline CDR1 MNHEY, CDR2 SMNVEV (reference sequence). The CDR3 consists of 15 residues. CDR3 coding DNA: TGTGCCAGCAGTTCGCCTAGCGGGAGTGGTAGTGAGCAGTTCTTC. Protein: CASSSPSGSGSEQFF.

In DNA, the CDR3 is TGTGCCAGCTCACCACTGAGGGGCATAAACACTGAAGCTTTCTTT. This sequence encodes CASSPLRGINTEAFF. The V call is TRBV18, the J call TRBJ1-1; D possibly corresponds to TRBD1 (5 bases). Germline-derived CDR1 and CDR2 are KGHSH and LQKENI. Trimming took 1 base from V and 2 from J, leaving 11 bases between them. The CDR3 length is 15 residues.

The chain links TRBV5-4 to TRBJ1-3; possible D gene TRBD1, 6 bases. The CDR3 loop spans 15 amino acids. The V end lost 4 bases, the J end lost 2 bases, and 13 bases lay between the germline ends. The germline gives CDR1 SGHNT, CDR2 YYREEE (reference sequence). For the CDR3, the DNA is TGTGCCAGCAGCGAGGGACACGCCGCTGGAAACACCATATATTTT. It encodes CASSEGHAAGNTIYF.

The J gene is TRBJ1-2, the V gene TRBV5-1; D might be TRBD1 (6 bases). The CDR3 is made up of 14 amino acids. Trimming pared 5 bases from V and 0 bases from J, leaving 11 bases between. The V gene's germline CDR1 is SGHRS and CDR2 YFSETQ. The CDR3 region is CASSWDTSNYGYTF. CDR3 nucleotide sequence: TGCGCCAGCAGTTGGGACACCTCTAACTATGGCTACACCTTC.

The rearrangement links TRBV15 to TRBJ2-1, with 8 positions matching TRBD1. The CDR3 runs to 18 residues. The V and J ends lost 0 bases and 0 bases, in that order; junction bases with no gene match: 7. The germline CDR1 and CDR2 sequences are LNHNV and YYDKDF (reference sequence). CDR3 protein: CATSRDGTGVSSYNEQFF. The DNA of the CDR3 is TGTGCCACCAGCAGAGACGGGACAGGCGTCAGCTCCTACAATGAGCAGTTCTTC. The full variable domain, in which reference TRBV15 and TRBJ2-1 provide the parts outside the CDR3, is DAMVIQNPRYQVTQFGKPVTLSCSQTLNHNVMYWYQQKSSQAPKLLFHYYDKDFNNEADTPDNFQSRRPNTSFCFLDIRSPGLGDTAMYLCATSRDGTGVSSYNEQFFGPGTRLTVL.

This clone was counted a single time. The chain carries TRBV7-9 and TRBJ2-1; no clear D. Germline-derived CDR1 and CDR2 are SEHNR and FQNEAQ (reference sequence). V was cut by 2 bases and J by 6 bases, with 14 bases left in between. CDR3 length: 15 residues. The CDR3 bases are TGTGCCAGCAGCTTATATCATTTGGACCTCAATGAGCAGTTCTTC. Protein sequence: CASSLYHLDLNEQFF. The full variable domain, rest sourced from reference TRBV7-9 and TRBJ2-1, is DTGVSQNPRHKITKRGQNVTFRCDPISEHNRLYWYRQTLGQGPEFLTYFQNEAQLEKSRLLSDRFSAERPKGSFSTLEIQRTEQGDSAMYLCASSLYHLDLNEQFFGPGTRLTVL.

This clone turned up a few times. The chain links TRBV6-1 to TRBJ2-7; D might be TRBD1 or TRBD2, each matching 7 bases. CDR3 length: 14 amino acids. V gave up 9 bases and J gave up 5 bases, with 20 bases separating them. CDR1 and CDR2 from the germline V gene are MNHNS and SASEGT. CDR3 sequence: CASDWGGTVNEQYF. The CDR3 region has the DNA TGTGCCAGTGACTGGGGAGGGACAGTTAACGAGCAGTACTTC.

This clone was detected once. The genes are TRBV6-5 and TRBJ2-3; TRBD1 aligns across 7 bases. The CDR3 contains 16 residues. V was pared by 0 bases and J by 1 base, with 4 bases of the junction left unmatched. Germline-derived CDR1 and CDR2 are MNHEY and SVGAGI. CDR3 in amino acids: CASSYSRQGGTDTQYF. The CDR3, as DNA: TGTGCCAGCAGTTACTCACGACAGGGCGGCACAGATACGCAGTATTTT.